This T cell receptor (beta chain) was sequenced for a study of vaccination effects on CD4 cells after COVID-19. Pools of viral peptides were used by the ViraFEST assay to expand antigen-specific CD4+ T cells ahead of sequencing. Subsequent to less than twelve days of culture, CD4+ T cells were isolated. Participants got two doses of BNT162b2 or mRNA-1273 vaccine. Neither prior SARS-CoV-2 infection nor positive nucleocapsid antibodies were present in the vaccine recipients. In culture with about 10 IU/ml IL-2 and roughly 10 ug/ml peptides, PBMC were grown at a few million per well. Half the medium was replaced with IL-2 medium on days 3 and 7. Study-wide findings and caveats: There was marked clonal contraction among infection- and vaccine-induced clones late after vaccination.

On this clone: As yet, its antigen is unknown.

This CDR3 comprises 14 residues. V lost 3 bases, J lost 7 bases, and 4 bases stayed unmatched. The germline V gene has CDR1 SGHTA and CDR2 FQGNSA. Profiled with immunoSEQ multiplex PCR; TCRdb holds only in-frame clones, not every one. The sample has tens of thousands of clones, about 86% seen once. This specimen consisted of CD4+ T cells from PBMCs cultured with HCoV-229E spike peptides, obtained after COVID-19 vaccination. This TCR was sampled from a human donor who received a COVID-19 vaccine. This chain joins TRBV7-2 and TRBJ2-1, with 9 bases aligning to TRBD2. This chain's CDR3 is CASSLKTSGNEQFF. DNA for the CDR3: TGTGCCAGCAGCTTGAAGACTAGCGGTAATGAGCAGTTCTTC.